The 21 T cell receptor beta chains presented below share a single source sample, sequenced in a study of cytomegalovirus exposure and HLA in healthy donors (dated 2017 in TCRdb). Library generation was performed with the immunoSEQ multiplex PCR assay. The multiplex PCR relied on a mix of 60 forward primers for TCR Vbeta segments and 13 reverse primers for TCR Jbeta segments. In its TCRdb copy, this immuneACCESS table keeps in-frame sequences only and misses some clones. Where compared with another copy, unresolved V genes explain less than half of these, and the others have no known cause. Within this sample are 200,000 to 250,000 clones, with roughly 89% of them counted one time only. The ten most abundant clones make up roughly 1% of the sample. The sample consisted of PBMCs. These receptors came from a woman aged 18-29 years in good health and CMV-seronegative.

The rearrangement joins TRBV30 to TRBJ2-7, with 9 bases identical to TRBD1. Looked up from germline, CDR1 is GTSNPN and CDR2 is SVGIG (reference sequence). The CDR3 has 15 residues. J lost 1 base, V lost 6 bases, and 10 bases had no gene match. The CDR3 protein is CACWGTGTFSYEQYF. The CDR3 nucleotides are TGTGCCTGCTGGGGGACAGGGACCTTTTCCTACGAGCAGTACTTC.

The genes are TRBV14 and TRBJ2-1; D is possibly TRBD1 (6 bases). The germline gives CDR1 SGHDN, CDR2 FVKESK. V gave up 1 base and J gave up 2 bases, with 12 bases separating them. The CDR3 covers 16 residues. The CDR3 coding sequence is TGTGCCAGCAGCCAAGCCAGGGGATTGACCTACAATGAGCAGTTCTTC. This codes for CASSQARGLTYNEQFF.

The rearrangement joins TRBV7-2 to TRBJ2-3; no reliable D call. Deletions cut 5 bases from V and 6 bases from J, with 9 bases between. The CDR3 loop spans 12 amino acids. In germline, CDR1 is SGHTA, CDR2 FQGNSA. The CDR3 protein is CASSPGRDTQYF. The CDR3 DNA is TGTGCCAGCAGCCCTGGCAGGGATACGCAGTATTTT. Combining the CDR3 with reference TRBV7-2 and TRBJ2-3 gives the whole variable domain GAGVSQSPSNKVTEKGKDVELRCDPISGHTALYWYRQSLGQGLEFLIYFQGNSAPDKSGLPSDRFSAERTGGSVSTLTIQRTQQEDSAVYLCASSPGRDTQYFGPGTRLTVL.

As for this clone: The sample has other DNA sequences that encode this CDR3 too. V and J are TRBV5-6 and TRBJ1-5, with 7 bases aligning to TRBD1. The length of the CDR3 is 14 residues. The V segment lost 2 bases and the J segment 2 bases; nucleotides outside the gene matches: 1. Germline V gene lookup returns CDR1 SGHDT and CDR2 YYEEEE. The CDR3 sequence: CASSFGQGNQPQHF. The CDR3 DNA reads TGTGCCAGCAGCTTTGGACAGGGCAATCAGCCCCAGCATTTT.

The chain uses TRBV11-3 and TRBJ2-1; 10 nucleotides match TRBD2. The V gene end was trimmed by 5 bases and the J gene end by 11 bases; junction bases not matched to a gene: 9. This CDR3 has 14 residues. Per germline, CDR1 SGHNT and CDR2 YENEEA. Here the CDR3 DNA reads TGTGCCAGCAGCCCACCCCTAGCGGGAGCTAAGCAGTTCTTC. Residues: CASSPPLAGAKQFF.

This clone was counted between two and nine times. J is TRBJ2-2 and V is TRBV4-1, with 8 bases aligning to TRBD1. CDR1 and CDR2 (germline): MGHRA, YSYEKL. CDR3 size: 14 residues. J gave up 6 bases and V 1 base, and 1 base lay outside the gene matches. The CDR3 DNA reads as TGCGCCAGCAGCCAAGTACAGGGGGCCGGGGAGCTGTTTTTT. It translates to CASSQVQGAGELFF.

This chain joins TRBV7-3 and TRBJ2-2, with 10 bases aligning to TRBD2. There are 16 residues in the CDR3. The V segment lost 2 bases and the J segment 0 bases; nucleotides outside the gene matches: 0. Germline V gene lookup returns CDR1 SGHTA and CDR2 FQGTGA. CDR3 DNA: TGTGCCAGCAGCTTAGGGACTAGCGCGAACACCGGGGAGCTGTTTTTT. It yields the protein CASSLGTSANTGELFF.

This chain joins TRBV5-1 and TRBJ2-5; TRBD2 matches 16 bases. V lost 4 bases and J lost 4; bases outside the gene matches: 4. The CDR3 has 16 amino acids. The germline V gene has CDR1 SGHRS and CDR2 YFSETQ. CDR3: CASSRGLAGGRETQYF. CDR3 sequence (DNA): TGCGCCAGCAGCCGGGGACTAGCGGGGGGGCGAGAGACCCAGTACTTC.

The V call is TRBV19, the J call TRBJ2-3; 11 positions agree with TRBD2. Germline-derived CDR1 and CDR2 are LNHDA and SQIVND (reference sequence). V shed 4 bases and J 0 bases; nucleotides not matched to a gene: 3. CDR3 length: 16 residues. CDR3 loop: CASSTGLAVSTDTQYF. The CDR3 nucleotides are TGTGCCAGTAGTACGGGACTAGCGGTAAGCACAGATACGCAGTATTTT. Together with reference TRBV19 and TRBJ2-3, the CDR3 gives the full variable domain: DGGITQSPKYLFRKEGQNVTLSCEQNLNHDAMYWYRQDPGQGLRLIYYSQIVNDFQKGDIAEGYSVSREKKESFPLTVTSAQKNPTAFYLCASSTGLAVSTDTQYFGPGTRLTVL.

This chain joins TRBV30 and TRBJ1-1; possibly TRBD1 for D (5 bases). This CDR3 has 12 amino acids. In germline, CDR1 is GTSNPN, CDR2 SVGIG (reference sequence). Trimming stripped 0 bases from V and 11 bases from J, with 13 bases between. The CDR3 region is CAWSVNGGEAFF. CDR3 bases: TGTGCCTGGAGTGTAAACGGGGGAGAGGCTTTCTTT.

The chain is built from TRBV18 and TRBJ2-5, with D perhaps TRBD1 (6 bases). This CDR3 has 14 residues. The V gene lost 1 base and the J gene lost 1 base, with 7 bases spanning the gap. Looked up from germline, CDR1 is KGHSH and CDR2 is LQKENI. The CDR3 bases are TGTGCCAGCTCACCACTGGACAGCCAAGAGACCCAGTACTTC. This translates into CASSPLDSQETQYF.

A single count supports this clone. This chain uses TRBV4-3 with TRBJ1-1; tentative D call: TRBD1 (6 bases). Trimming removed 1 base from V and 11 bases from J, with 14 bases in between. This CDR3 comprises 13 residues. The germline CDR1 and CDR2 sequences are LGHNA and YSLEER. The DNA for the CDR3 is TGCGCCAGCAGCCAAGTATCGGACAGTCGGGCTTTCTTT. Protein sequence: CASSQVSDSRAFF.

The chain combines TRBV7-2 with TRBJ1-5; no definite D call. Germline V gives CDR1 SGHTA, CDR2 FQGNSA. This CDR3 comprises 15 residues. Trimming took off 2 bases at V and 1 base at J, with 9 bases between the two ends. CDR3 bases: TGTGCCAGCAGCTTATCGGGTTTGAGCAATCAGCCCCAGCATTTT. Amino acids: CASSLSGLSNQPQHF. The variable domain in full, completed from reference TRBV7-2 and TRBJ1-5, reads GAGVSQSPSNKVTEKGKDVELRCDPISGHTALYWYRQSLGQGLEFLIYFQGNSAPDKSGLPSDRFSAERTGGSVSTLTIQRTQQEDSAVYLCASSLSGLSNQPQHFGDGTRLSIL.

The rearrangement links TRBV7-2 to TRBJ2-6; TRBD2 might be the D (6 bases). The ends were cut back, 5 bases at V and 0 bases at J, with 17 bases in the middle. Germline V lookup: CDR1 SGHTA, CDR2 FQGNSA. CDR3 length equals 18 residues. CDR3 sequence (DNA): TGTGCCAGCAGCCCGGGACTGGGGGAAGGCTCTGGGGCCAACGTCCTGACTTTC. This translates into CASSPGLGEGSGANVLTF.

This clone was seen a single time. The chain has TRBV6-1 and TRBJ1-3, with D unresolved. This CDR3 comprises 13 residues. V lost 1 base, J lost 6 bases, and 7 bases lay in between. Germline CDR1 is MNHNS and CDR2 is SASEGT. DNA of the CDR3: TGTGCCAGCAGTGAAGGAGATAAAAACACCATATATTTT. Translated, it gives CASSEGDKNTIYF.

The chain carries TRBV5-1 and TRBJ1-2; possible D gene TRBD1, 6 bases. The CDR3 has 13 amino acids. From germline, CDR1 is SGHRS and CDR2 YFSETQ. Trimming took off 4 bases at V and 4 bases at J, with 11 bases between the two ends. The CDR3 region has the DNA TGCGCCAGCAGCAAGGACAGACTCTATGGCTACACCTTC. It is translated as CASSKDRLYGYTF.

The genes are TRBV19 and TRBJ2-3, with 10 nucleotides matching TRBD1. The CDR3 is 15 amino acids. The J segment lost 10 bases and the V segment lost 10 bases, leaving 17 bases of the junction unmatched. CDR1 is LNHDA, CDR2 SQIVND, per germline (reference sequence). The CDR3 is CATRPGQGTSQAQYF. The CDR3 DNA reads as TGTGCCACTAGACCGGGACAGGGGACCTCCCAGGCGCAGTATTTT.

This sequence joins TRBV4-3 and TRBJ1-6; D is possibly TRBD1 (6 bases). Deletions cut 0 bases from V and 6 bases from J, with 12 bases between. The CDR3 covers 16 residues. The germline gives CDR1 LGHNA, CDR2 YSLEER. The CDR3 is CASSQDFGQSNSPLHF. The CDR3 coding sequence is TGCGCCAGCAGCCAAGATTTTGGACAGAGTAATTCACCCCTCCACTTT.

The rearrangement joins TRBV9 to TRBJ1-1; D unresolved. The CDR3 extends over 13 amino acids. V was shortened by 0 bases and J by 11 bases, with 14 bases between the two germline ends. Germline CDR1 SGDLS, CDR2 YYNGEE. In DNA form, the CDR3 reads TGTGCCAGCAGCGTAGCTGTAGGAGGCATGGCTTTCTTT. Translated: CASSVAVGGMAFF.

The chain is built from TRBV11-2 and TRBJ2-5, with 9 bases fitting TRBD1. Gene TRBJ2-7 matches the end of the DNA better, so the J call may be wrong. The CDR3 has 17 amino acids. The germline gives CDR1 SGHAT, CDR2 FQNNGV. The chain's CDR3 is CASSSRTTVDRGYEQYF. Here the CDR3 DNA reads TGTGCCAGCAGCTCCCGGACCACGGTGGACAGGGGCTACGAGCAGTACTTC.

The chain is built from TRBV6-6 and TRBJ2-7, with 9 bases aligning to TRBD1. This CDR3 has 12 residues. Germline assignment: CDR1 MNHNY and CDR2 SVGAGI (reference sequence). V shed 6 bases and J 5 bases; nucleotides not matched to a gene: 2. CDR3 protein: CASRTGGNEQYF. For the CDR3, the DNA is TGTGCCAGCAGGACAGGGGGTAACGAGCAGTACTTC.